This TCR beta chain appears in the sequencing data of a study of shared clonotypes between healthy human individuals. This CDR3 spans 19 amino acids. Germline loops: CDR1 SGHRS, CDR2 YFSETQ. An even split of each subset's genomic DNA across several immunoSEQ plates was performed. TCRdb keeps only in-frame clones here, not all; method: immunoSEQ multiplex PCR. The sample includes 470,000 or so clones, 70% to 85% seen only once; the top ten take 12%. With respect to this clone: A far more abundant clone sits one base away, making this likely a read error. This sample includes further DNA sequences coding for the same CDR3.

This receptor was identified in a woman aged 35 to 49 in good health. Some clones in this sample may be carry-over from other donors' samples. The chain links TRBV5-1 to TRBJ2-5; TRBD1 aligns across 8 bases. The better agreement between TRBJ2-7 and the DNA end casts doubt on the J call. Sequenced material: PBMCs. DNA of the CDR3: TGCGCCAGCAGCTTGTCCCGGGACAGGCCATCCTTGGCCTCCTACGAGCAGTACTTC. Protein: CASSLSRDRPSLASYEQYF.